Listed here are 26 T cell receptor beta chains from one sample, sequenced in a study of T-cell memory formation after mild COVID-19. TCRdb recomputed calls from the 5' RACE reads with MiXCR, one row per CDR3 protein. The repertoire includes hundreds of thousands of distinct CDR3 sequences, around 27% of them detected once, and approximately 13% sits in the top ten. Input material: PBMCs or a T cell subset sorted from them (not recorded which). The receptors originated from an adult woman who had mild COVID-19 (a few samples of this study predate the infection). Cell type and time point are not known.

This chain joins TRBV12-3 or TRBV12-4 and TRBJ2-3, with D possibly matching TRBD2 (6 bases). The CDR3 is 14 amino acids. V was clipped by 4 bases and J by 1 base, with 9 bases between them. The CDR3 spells CASSWGGGTDTQYF. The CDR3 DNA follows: TGTGCCAGCAGTTGGGGCGGGGGCACAGATACGCAGTATTTT.

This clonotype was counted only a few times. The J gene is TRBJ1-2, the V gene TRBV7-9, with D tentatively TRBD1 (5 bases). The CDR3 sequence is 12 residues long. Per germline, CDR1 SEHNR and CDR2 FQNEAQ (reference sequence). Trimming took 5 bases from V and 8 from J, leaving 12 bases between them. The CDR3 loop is CASSPDSAGYTF. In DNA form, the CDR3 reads TGTGCCAGCAGCCCCGACAGTGCCGGCTACACCTTC.

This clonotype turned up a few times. DNA for the CDR3: TGCGCCAGCAGCCAAAAAGGGCCCAATCAGCCCCAGCATTTT. It codes for CASSQKGPNQPQHF. This chain joins TRBV4-1 and TRBJ1-5; D remains ambiguous. Germline CDR1 reads MGHRA; CDR2 reads YSYEKL. The CDR3 is made up of 14 amino acids. V was trimmed by 2 bases and J by 3 bases, leaving 8 bases between them.

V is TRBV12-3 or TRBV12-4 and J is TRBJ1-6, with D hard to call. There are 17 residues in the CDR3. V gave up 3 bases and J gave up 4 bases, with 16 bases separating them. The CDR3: CASSFTPGNLYNSPLHF. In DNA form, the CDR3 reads TGTGCCAGCAGTTTTACGCCCGGAAATTTGTATAATTCACCCCTCCACTTT.

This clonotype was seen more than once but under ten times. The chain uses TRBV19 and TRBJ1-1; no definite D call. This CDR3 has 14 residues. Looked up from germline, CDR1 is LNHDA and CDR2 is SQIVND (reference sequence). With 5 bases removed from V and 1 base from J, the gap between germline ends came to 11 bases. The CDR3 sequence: CASSPREENTEAFF. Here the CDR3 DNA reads TGTGCCAGTAGTCCCCGGGAGGAGAACACTGAAGCTTTCTTT. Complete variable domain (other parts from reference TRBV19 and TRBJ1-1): DGGITQSPKYLFRKEGQNVTLSCEQNLNHDAMYWYRQDPGQGLRLIYYSQIVNDFQKGDIAEGYSVSREKKESFPLTVTSAQKNPTAFYLCASSPREENTEAFFGQGTRLTVV.

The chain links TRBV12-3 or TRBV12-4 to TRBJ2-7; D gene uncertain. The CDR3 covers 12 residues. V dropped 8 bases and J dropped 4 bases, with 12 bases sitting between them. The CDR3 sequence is CASSDGRYEQYF. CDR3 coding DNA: TGTGCCAGCTCCGACGGAAGATACGAGCAGTACTTC.

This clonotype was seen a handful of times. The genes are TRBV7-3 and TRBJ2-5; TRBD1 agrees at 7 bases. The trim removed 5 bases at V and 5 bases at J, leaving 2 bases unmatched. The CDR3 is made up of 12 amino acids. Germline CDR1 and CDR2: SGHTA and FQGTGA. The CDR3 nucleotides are TGTGCCAGCAGCATGGACAGGGAGACCCAGTACTTC. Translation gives CASSMDRETQYF.

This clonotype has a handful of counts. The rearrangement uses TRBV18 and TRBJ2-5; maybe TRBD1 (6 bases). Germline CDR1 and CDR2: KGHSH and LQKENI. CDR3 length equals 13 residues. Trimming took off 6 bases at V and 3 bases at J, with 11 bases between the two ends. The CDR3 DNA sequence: TGTGCCAGCTCTACAGGGCTAGAAGAGACCCAGTACTTC. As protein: CASSTGLEETQYF.

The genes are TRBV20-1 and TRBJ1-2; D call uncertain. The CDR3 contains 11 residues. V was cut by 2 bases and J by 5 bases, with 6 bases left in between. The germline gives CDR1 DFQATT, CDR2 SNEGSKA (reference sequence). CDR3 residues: CSARRSYGYTF. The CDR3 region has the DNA TGCAGTGCTAGACGGTCTTATGGCTACACCTTC.

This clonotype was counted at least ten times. The CDR3 nucleotides are TGTGCCAGCAGCCACTACGAGCAGTACTTC. Translation gives CASSHYEQYF. The V call is TRBV25-1, the J call TRBJ2-7, with unresolved D. V was cut by 6 bases and J by 3 bases, with 3 bases left in between. There are 10 residues in the CDR3. Germline-derived CDR1 and CDR2 are MGHDK and SYGVNS.

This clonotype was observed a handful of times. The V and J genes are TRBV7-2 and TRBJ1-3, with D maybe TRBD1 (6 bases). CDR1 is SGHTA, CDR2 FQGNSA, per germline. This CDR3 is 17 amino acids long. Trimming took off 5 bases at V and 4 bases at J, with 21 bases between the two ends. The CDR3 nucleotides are TGTGCCAGCAGCCCCGGACCGGGCAGGGGAACAGGAAACACCATATATTTT. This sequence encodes CASSPGPGRGTGNTIYF. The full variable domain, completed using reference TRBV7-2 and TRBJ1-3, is GAGVSQSPSNKVTEKGKDVELRCDPISGHTALYWYRQSLGQGLEFLIYFQGNSAPDKSGLPSDRFSAERTGGSVSTLTIQRTQQEDSAVYLCASSPGPGRGTGNTIYFGEGSWLTVV.

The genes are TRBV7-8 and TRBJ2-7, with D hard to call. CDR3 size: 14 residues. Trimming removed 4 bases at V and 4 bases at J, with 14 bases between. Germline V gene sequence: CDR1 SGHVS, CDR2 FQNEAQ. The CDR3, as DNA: TGTGCCAGCAGCTCAACAGATCCTGGGTACGAGCAGTACTTC. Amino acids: CASSSTDPGYEQYF.

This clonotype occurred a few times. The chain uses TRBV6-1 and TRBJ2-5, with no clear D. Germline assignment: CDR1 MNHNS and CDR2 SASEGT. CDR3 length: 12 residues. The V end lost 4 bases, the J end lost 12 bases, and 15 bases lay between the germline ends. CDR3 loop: CASSGVRGPKYF. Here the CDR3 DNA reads TGTGCCAGCAGTGGTGTTCGAGGTCCCAAGTACTTC.

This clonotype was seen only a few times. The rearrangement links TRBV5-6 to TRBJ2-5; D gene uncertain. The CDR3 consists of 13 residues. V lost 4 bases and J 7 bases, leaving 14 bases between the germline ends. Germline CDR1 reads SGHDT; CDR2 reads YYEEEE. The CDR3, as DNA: TGTGCCAGCAGCCCCCCGGCTAAGGGGACCCAGTACTTC. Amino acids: CASSPPAKGTQYF.

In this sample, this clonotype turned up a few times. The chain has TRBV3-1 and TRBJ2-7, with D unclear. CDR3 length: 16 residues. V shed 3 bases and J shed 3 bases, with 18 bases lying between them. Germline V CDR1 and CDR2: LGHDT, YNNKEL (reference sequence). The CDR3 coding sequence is TGTGCCAGCAGCCACCCTCCTGGAGCAACCGTCTACGAGCAGTACTTC. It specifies CASSHPPGATVYEQYF.

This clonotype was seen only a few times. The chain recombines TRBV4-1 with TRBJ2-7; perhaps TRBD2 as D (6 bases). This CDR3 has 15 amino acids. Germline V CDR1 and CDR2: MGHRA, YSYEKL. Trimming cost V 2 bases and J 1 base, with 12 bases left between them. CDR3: CASSQHSGESYEQYF. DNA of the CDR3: TGCGCCAGCAGCCAACATAGCGGAGAGTCCTACGAGCAGTACTTC.

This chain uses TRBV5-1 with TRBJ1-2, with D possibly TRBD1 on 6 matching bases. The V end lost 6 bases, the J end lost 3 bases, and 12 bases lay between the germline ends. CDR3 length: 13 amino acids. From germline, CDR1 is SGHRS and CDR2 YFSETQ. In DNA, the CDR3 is TGCGCCAGCACGACGGCAGGGGACTATGGCTACACCTTC. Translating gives CASTTAGDYGYTF.

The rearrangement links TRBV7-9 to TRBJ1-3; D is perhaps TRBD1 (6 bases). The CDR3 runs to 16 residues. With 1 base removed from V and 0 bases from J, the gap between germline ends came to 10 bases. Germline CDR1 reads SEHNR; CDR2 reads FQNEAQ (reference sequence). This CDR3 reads CASSLGLGGSGNTIYF. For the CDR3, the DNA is TGTGCCAGCAGCTTAGGCCTAGGGGGCTCTGGAAACACCATATATTTT.

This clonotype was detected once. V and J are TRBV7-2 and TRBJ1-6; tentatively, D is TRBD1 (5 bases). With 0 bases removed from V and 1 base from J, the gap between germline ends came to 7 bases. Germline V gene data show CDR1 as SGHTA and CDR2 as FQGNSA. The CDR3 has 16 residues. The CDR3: CASSLASGSYNSPLHF. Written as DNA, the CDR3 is TGTGCCAGCAGCTTAGCCTCAGGGTCCTATAATTCACCCCTCCACTTT.

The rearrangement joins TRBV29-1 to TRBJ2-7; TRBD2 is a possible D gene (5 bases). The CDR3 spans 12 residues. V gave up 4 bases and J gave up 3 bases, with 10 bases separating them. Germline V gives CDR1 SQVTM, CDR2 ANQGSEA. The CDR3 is CSVGERYYEQYF. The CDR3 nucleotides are TGCAGCGTTGGGGAGCGGTACTACGAGCAGTACTTC.

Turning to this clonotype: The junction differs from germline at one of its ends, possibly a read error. The CDR3 loop is CSANLGSNNEQFF. The CDR3 coding sequence is TGCAGTGCTAATTTAGGCTCCAACAATGAGCAGTTCTTC. This sequence joins TRBV20-1 and TRBJ2-1, with D uncertain. The CDR3 has 13 amino acids. Per the germline V gene, CDR1 is DFQATT and CDR2 is SNEGSKA (reference sequence).

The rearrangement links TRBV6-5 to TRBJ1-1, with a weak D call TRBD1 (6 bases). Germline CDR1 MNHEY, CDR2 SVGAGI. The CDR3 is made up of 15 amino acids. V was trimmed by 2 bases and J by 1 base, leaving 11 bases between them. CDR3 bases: TGTGCCAGCAGTTACATCCTGGACAGGAACACTGAAGCTTTCTTT. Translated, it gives CASSYILDRNTEAFF.

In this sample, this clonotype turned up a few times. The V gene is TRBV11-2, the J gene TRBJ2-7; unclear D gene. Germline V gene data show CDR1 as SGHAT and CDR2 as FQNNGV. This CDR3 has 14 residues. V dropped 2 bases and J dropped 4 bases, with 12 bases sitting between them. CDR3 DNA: TGTGCCAGCAGCTTAAGTATTGGGTATTACGAGCAGTACTTC. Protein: CASSLSIGYYEQYF.

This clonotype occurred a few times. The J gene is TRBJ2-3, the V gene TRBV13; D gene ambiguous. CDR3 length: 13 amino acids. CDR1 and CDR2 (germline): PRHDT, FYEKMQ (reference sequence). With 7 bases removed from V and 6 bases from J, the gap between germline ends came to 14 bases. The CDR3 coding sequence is TGTGCCAGCAACAACCACTTTACCGATACGCAGTATTTT. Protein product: CASNNHFTDTQYF.

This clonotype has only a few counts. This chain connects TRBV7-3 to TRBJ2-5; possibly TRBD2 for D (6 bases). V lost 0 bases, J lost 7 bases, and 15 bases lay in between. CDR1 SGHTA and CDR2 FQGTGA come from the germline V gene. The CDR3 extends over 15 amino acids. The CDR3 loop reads CASSLTSESEGTQYF. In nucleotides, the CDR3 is TGTGCCAGCAGCTTAACTAGCGAGTCGGAGGGGACCCAGTACTTC. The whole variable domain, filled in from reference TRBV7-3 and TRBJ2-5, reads GAGVSQTPSNKVTEKGKYVELRCDPISGHTALYWYRQSLGQGPEFLIYFQGTGAADDSGLPNDRFFAVRPEGSVSTLKIQRTERGDSAVYLCASSLTSESEGTQYFGPGTRLLVL.

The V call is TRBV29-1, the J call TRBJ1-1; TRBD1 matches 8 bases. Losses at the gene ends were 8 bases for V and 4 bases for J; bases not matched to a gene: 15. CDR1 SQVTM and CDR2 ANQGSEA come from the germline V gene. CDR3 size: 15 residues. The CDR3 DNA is TGCAGCTCCGTTTTGGGAAACAGGGGGACCACTGAAGCTTTCTTT. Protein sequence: CSSVLGNRGTTEAFF.